A selection of T cell receptor beta chains follows, all from one sample in a study of identical twins. TCRdb re-derived calls from the 5' RACE reads in MiXCR, one entry per CDR3 protein. The sample has roughly 1,500,000 distinct CDR3 sequences, under 35% seen once; the top ten hold around 0.25%. Source material: cord blood. These TCRs come from a newborn girl in good health. Both conserved end residues are part of each CDR3. D genes are given only for firm matches. Not every row has a clone size; where given, it reads once, few, many or a size class.

abundance,d_gene,j_gene,v_gene,CDR3aa,CDR3nt
-,-,TRBJ2-7,TRBV4-2,CASSQEGVSIYEQYF,TGTGCCAGCAGCCAAGAGGGCGTAAGTATTTACGAGCAGTACTTC
few,-,TRBJ2-7,TRBV28,CASSFRNRLSYEQYF,TGTGCCAGCAGTTTTAGAAACAGATTATCCTACGAGCAGTACTTC
-,-,TRBJ2-3,TRBV12-3/TRBV12-4,CASSFGLSSLLDTQYF,TGTGCCAGCAGTTTTGGACTATCGAGCCTTTTGGATACGCAGTATTTT
few,-,TRBJ2-5,TRBV6-2/TRBV6-3,CASRLAYNEQYF,TGTGCCAGCAGACTCGCCTACAATGAGCAGTACTTC
many,-,TRBJ1-2,TRBV29-1,CSVEEGLYGYTF,TGCAGCGTTGAAGAGGGACTCTATGGCTACACCTTC
-,-,TRBJ2-3,TRBV28,CASSPDSYTGTQYF,TGTGCCAGCAGCCCAGACTCTTACACAGGTACGCAGTATTTT
few,-,TRBJ1-1,TRBV7-2,CASSFTVGRIEAFF,TGTGCCAGCAGCTTTACGGTTGGACGCATTGAAGCTTTCTTT
-,TRBD2,TRBJ2-5,TRBV20-1,CSASVTSGRNQETQYF,TGCAGTGCTAGTGTTACTAGCGGGAGGAACCAAGAGACCCAGTACTTC
-,-,TRBJ2-1,TRBV4-2,CASTHRAPPLDEQFF,TGTGCCAGCACCCACAGGGCTCCGCCACTGGATGAGCAGTTCTTC
-,-,TRBJ2-1,TRBV5-1,CASQILAGLDNEQFF,TGCGCCAGCCAAATTCTGGCGGGACTGGACAATGAGCAGTTCTTC
-,TRBD2,TRBJ2-3,TRBV4-2,CASSQGKASGSDTQYF,TGTGCCAGCAGCCAAGGGAAGGCTAGCGGGTCAGATACGCAGTATTTT
-,TRBD2,TRBJ2-3,TRBV13,CASSLGVASGSTDTQYF,TGTGCCAGCAGCTTAGGTGTGGCTAGCGGGTCCACAGATACGCAGTATTTT
-,TRBD2,TRBJ2-7,TRBV28,CASSPSGGLDEQYF,TGTGCCAGCAGTCCTAGCGGGGGCCTTGACGAGCAGTACTTC
-,-,TRBJ2-7,TRBV20-1,CLAAREPYEQYF,TGCCTAGCTGCCCGGGAGCCCTACGAGCAGTACTTC
few,TRBD1,TRBJ1-2,TRBV6-1,CASSEQSGGGYTF,TGTGCCAGCAGTGAACAGTCAGGGGGCGGCTACACCTTC
-,TRBD1,TRBJ2-7,TRBV5-5,CASSSVGTGGREQYF,TGTGCCAGCAGCTCGGTCGGGACAGGGGGTCGCGAGCAGTACTTC
-,TRBD1,TRBJ1-2,TRBV25-1,CASSENPDRVNGYTF,TGTGCCAGCAGTGAAAATCCAGACAGGGTTAATGGCTACACCTTC
-,-,TRBJ2-3,TRBV7-8,CASDGLGGTDTQYF,TGTGCCAGCGATGGTCTAGGGGGCACAGATACGCAGTATTTT
-,-,TRBJ1-3,TRBV15,CATSRDLRSSGNTIYF,TGTGCCACCAGCAGAGATCTTCGTAGCTCTGGAAACACCATATATTTT
-,-,TRBJ2-1,TRBV6-2/TRBV6-3,CASSYSAASSYNEQFF,TGTGCCAGCAGTTACTCGGCGGCCAGCTCCTACAATGAGCAGTTCTTC
-,-,TRBJ1-4,TRBV10-3,CAIRSGVEEKLFF,TGTGCCATCAGATCTGGGGTAGAGGAAAAACTGTTTTTT
few,-,TRBJ2-7,TRBV7-8,CASSLSRTLLTYEQYF,TGTGCCAGCAGCCTCTCCCGGACCCTTCTCACCTACGAGCAGTACTTC
-,-,TRBJ2-1,TRBV15,CATSRGLSSYNEQFF,TGTGCCACCAGCAGAGGTCTCAGCTCCTACAATGAGCAGTTCTTC
-,-,TRBJ2-6,TRBV27,CASSRWQGKFSGANVLTF,TGTGCCAGCAGCCGGTGGCAGGGGAAGTTCTCTGGGGCCAACGTCCTGACTTTC
-,-,TRBJ1-1,TRBV11-2,CASTGILNTEAFF,TGTGCCAGCACGGGGATACTGAACACTGAAGCTTTCTTT
-,-,TRBJ1-1,TRBV7-8,CASSLEASTVNTEAFF,TGTGCCAGCAGCTTAGAAGCATCGACAGTTAACACTGAAGCTTTCTTT
-,-,TRBJ1-5,TRBV6-1,CASSERQFFNQPQHF,TGTGCCAGCAGTGAACGACAGTTTTTCAATCAGCCCCAGCATTTT
few,-,TRBJ2-5,TRBV12-3/TRBV12-4,CASSRAGRETQYF,TGTGCCAGCAGTAGGGCAGGTCGCGAGACCCAGTACTTC
many,TRBD2,TRBJ2-3,TRBV29-1,CSVTPGLAGRDTQYF,TGCAGCGTAACCCCGGGACTAGCGGGGAGAGATACGCAGTATTTT
-,TRBD2,TRBJ2-1,TRBV5-1,CASSFDPSGSSNEQFF,TGCGCCAGCAGCTTCGATCCTAGCGGGAGTAGTAATGAGCAGTTCTTC